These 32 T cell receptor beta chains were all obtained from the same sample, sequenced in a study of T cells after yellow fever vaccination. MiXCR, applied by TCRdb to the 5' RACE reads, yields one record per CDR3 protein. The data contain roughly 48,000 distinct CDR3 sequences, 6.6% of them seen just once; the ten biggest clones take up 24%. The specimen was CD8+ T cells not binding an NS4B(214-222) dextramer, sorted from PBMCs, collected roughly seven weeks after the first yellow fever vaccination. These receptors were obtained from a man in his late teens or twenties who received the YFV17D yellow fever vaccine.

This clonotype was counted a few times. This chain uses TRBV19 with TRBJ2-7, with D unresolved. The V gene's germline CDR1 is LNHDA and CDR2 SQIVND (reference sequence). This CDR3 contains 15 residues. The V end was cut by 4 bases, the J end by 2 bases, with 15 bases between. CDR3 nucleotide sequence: TGTGCCAGTAGTAGGTCCGGGCGGAAAACCTACGAGCAGTACTTC. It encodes CASSRSGRKTYEQYF.

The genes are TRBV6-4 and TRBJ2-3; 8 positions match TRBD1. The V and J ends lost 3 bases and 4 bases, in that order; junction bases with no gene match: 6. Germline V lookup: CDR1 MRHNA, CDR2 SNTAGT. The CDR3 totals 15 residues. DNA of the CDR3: TGTGCCAGCAGTGAAGCAGGGGGCGCCCCAGATACGCAGTATTTT. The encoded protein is CASSEAGGAPDTQYF.

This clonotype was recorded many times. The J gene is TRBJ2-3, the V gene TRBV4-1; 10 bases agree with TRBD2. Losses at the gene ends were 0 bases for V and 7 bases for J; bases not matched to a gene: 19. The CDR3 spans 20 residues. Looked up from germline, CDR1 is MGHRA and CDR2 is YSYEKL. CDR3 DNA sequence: TGCGCCAGCAGCCAAGATCCTTGGAGTAGCGGGGGGTTCCCCTCGAATACGCAGTATTTT. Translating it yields CASSQDPWSSGGFPSNTQYF.

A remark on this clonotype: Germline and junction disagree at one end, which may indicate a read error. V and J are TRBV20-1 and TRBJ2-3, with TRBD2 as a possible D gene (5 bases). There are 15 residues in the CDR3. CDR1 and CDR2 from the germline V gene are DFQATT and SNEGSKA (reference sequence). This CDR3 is CCARGPGQLGDTQYF. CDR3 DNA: TGCTGTGCTAGAGGGCCAGGCCAGTTAGGAGATACGCAGTATTTT.

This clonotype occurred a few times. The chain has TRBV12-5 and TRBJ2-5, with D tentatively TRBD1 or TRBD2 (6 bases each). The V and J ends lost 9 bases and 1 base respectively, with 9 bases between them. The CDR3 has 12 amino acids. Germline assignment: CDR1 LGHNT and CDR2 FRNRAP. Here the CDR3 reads CASGGTQETQYF. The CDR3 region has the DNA TGTGCTAGCGGGGGCACCCAAGAGACCCAGTACTTC.

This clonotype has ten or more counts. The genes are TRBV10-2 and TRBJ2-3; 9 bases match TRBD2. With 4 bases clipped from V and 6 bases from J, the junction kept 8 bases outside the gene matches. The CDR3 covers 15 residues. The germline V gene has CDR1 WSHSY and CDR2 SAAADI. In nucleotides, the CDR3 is TGCGCCAGCAGTGCCGGCGGGGGGGCCCTGGATACGCAGTATTTT. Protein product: CASSAGGGALDTQYF.

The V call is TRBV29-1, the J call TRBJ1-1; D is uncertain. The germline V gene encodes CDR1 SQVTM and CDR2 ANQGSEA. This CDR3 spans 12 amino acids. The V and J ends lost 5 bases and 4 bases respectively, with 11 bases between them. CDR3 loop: CSVWTGGTEAFF. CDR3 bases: TGCAGCGTTTGGACTGGAGGCACTGAAGCTTTCTTT.

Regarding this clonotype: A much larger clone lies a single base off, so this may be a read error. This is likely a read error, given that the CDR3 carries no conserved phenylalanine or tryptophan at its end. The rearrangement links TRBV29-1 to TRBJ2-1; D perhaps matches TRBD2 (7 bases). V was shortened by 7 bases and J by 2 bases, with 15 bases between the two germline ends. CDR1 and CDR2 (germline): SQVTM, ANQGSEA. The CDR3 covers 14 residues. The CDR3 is CSAERGGPYNEQFS. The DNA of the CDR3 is TGCAGCGCTGAGAGGGGGGGCCCCTACAATGAGCAGTTCTCC.

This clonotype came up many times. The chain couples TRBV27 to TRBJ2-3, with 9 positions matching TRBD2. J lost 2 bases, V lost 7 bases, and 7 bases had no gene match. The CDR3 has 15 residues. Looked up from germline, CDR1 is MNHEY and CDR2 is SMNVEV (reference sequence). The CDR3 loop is CASNSLAGSTDTQYF. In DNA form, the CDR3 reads TGTGCCAGCAATTCCCTAGCGGGGTCCACAGATACGCAGTATTTT.

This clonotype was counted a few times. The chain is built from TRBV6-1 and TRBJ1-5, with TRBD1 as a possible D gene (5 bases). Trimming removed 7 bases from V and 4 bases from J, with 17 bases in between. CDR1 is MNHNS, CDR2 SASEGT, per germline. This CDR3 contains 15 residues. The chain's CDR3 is CASKQVWEGNQPQHF. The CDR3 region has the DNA TGTGCCAGCAAACAGGTGTGGGAGGGAAATCAGCCCCAGCATTTT.

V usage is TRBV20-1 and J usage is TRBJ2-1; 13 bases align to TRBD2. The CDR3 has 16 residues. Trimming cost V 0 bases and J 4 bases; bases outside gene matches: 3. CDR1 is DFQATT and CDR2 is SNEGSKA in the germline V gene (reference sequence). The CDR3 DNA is TGCAGTGCTAGAGATCCGACTAGCGGGAGGTACAATGAGCAGTTCTTC. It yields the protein CSARDPTSGRYNEQFF.

CDR3 coding DNA: TGTGCCAGCAGCCTGACAGGGAGCCCTAATGAAAAACTGTTTTTT. Translation gives CASSLTGSPNEKLFF. V is TRBV27 and J is TRBJ1-4; TRBD1 matches at 7 bases. The germline CDR1 and CDR2 sequences are MNHEY and SMNVEV (reference sequence). There are 15 residues in the CDR3. V trimming: 6 bases; J trimming: 3 bases; junction bases outside the gene matches: 7.

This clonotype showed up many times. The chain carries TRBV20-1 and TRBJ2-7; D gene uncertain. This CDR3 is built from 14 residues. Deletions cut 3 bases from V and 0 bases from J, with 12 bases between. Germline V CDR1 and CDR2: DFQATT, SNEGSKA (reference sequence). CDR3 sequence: CSASPFPSSYEQYF. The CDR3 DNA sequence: TGCAGTGCTAGTCCCTTTCCGAGCTCCTACGAGCAGTACTTC.

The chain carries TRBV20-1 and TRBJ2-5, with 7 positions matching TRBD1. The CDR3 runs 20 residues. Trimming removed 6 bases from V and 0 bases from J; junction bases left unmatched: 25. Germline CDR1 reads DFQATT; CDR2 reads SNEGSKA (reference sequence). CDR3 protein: CSAPTAQGQTLASHQETQYF. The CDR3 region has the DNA TGCAGTGCCCCCACAGCGCAGGGACAGACGCTGGCCTCACACCAAGAGACCCAGTACTTC.

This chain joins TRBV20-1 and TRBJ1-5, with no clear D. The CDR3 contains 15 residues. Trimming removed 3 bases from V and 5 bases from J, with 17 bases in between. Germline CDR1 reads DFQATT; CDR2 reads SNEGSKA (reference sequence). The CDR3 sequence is CSASRAKRAHQPQHF. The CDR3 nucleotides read TGCAGTGCTAGCCGTGCTAAAAGGGCCCATCAGCCCCAGCATTTT.

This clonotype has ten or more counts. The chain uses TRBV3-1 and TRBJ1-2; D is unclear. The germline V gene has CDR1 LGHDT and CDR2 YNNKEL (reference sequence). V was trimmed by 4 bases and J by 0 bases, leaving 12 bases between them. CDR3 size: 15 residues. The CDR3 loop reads CASSPRTEPNYGYTF. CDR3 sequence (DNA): TGTGCCAGCAGCCCACGGACGGAGCCTAACTATGGCTACACCTTC.

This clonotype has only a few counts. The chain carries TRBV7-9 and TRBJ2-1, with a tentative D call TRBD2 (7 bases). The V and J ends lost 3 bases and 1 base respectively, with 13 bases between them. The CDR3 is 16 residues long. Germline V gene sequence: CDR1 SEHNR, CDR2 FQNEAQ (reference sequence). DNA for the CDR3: TGTGCCAGCAGCTTTTGGGGGGGCGGGTCCTACAATGAGCAGTTCTTC. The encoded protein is CASSFWGGGSYNEQFF.

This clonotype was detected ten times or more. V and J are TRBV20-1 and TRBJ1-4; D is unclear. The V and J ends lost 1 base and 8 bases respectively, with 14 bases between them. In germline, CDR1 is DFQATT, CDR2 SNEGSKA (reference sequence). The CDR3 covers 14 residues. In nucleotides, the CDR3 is TGCAGTGCTAGAGGACTCGAGAAGGTCGAAAAACTGTTTTTT. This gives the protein CSARGLEKVEKLFF.

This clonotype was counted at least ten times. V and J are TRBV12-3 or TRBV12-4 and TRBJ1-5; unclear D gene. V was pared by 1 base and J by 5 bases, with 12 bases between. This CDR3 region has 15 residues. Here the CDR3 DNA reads TGTGCCAGCAGTTTAGGGCAGTCCCCCGATCAGCCCCAGCATTTT. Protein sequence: CASSLGQSPDQPQHF.

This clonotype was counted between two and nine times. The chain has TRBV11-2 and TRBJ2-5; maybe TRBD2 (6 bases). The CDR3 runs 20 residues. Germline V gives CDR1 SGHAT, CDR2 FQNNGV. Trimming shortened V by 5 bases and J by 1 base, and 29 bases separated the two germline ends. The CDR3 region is CASSLIGVLRGGGPQETQYF. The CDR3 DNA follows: TGTGCCAGCAGCCTAATAGGGGTCCTCCGAGGCGGAGGGCCCCAAGAGACCCAGTACTTC.

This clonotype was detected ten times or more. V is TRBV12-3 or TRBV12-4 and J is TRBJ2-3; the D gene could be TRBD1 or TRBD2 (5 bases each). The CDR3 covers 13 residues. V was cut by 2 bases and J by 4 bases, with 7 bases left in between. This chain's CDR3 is CASSLRGPDTQYF. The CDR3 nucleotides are TGTGCCAGCAGTTTAAGGGGACCAGATACGCAGTATTTT.

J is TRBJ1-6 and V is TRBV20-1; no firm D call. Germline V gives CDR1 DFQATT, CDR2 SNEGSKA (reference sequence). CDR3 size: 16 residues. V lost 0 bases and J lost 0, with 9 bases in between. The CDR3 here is CSARDFGSSYNSPLHF. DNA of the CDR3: TGCAGTGCTAGAGATTTTGGGAGCTCCTATAATTCACCCCTCCACTTT.

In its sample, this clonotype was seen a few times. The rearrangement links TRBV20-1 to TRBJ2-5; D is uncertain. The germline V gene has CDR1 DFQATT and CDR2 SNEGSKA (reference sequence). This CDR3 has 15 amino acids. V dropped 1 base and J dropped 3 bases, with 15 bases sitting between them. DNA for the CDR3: TGCAGTGCTAGAGTCCTCTCGTCGGGCGAAGAGACCCAGTACTTC. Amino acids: CSARVLSSGEETQYF.

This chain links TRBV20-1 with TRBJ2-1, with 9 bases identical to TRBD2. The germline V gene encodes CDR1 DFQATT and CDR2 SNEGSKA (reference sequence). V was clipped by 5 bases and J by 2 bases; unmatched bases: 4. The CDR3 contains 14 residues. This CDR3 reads CSAEAGGPYNEQFF. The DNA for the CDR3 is TGCAGTGCTGAGGCGGGGGGGCCCTACAATGAGCAGTTCTTC.

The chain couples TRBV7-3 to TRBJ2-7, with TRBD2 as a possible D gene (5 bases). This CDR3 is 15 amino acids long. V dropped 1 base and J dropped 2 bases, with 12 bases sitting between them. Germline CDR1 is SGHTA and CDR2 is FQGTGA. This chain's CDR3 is CASSLSPRDTYEQYF. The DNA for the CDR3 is TGTGCCAGCAGCTTAAGCCCCCGGGATACCTACGAGCAGTACTTC. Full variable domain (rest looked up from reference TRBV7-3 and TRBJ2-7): GAGVSQTPSNKVTEKGKYVELRCDPISGHTALYWYRQSLGQGPEFLIYFQGTGAADDSGLPNDRFFAVRPEGSVSTLKIQRTERGDSAVYLCASSLSPRDTYEQYFGPGTRLTVT.

The CDR3 coding sequence is TGCGCCAGCAGCCGCCTGGGGGGAGGGCTTGACGAGCAGTTCTTC. This gives the protein CASSRLGGGLDEQFF. The chain is built from TRBV4-1 and TRBJ2-1; TRBD2 aligns across 7 bases. In germline, CDR1 is MGHRA, CDR2 YSYEKL. V shed 4 bases, J shed 10 bases, and the junction held 13 bases outside the gene matches. The CDR3 contains 15 residues.

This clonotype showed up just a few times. This CDR3 reads CASSYRAASGANVLTF. CDR3 DNA sequence: TGTGCCAGCAGTTATCGCGCTGCCTCTGGGGCCAACGTCCTGACTTTC. V usage is TRBV6-5 and J usage is TRBJ2-6; D unresolved. Trimming stripped 3 bases from V and 0 bases from J, with 9 bases between. CDR1 MNHEY and CDR2 SVGAGI come from the germline V gene. The CDR3 is made up of 16 amino acids.

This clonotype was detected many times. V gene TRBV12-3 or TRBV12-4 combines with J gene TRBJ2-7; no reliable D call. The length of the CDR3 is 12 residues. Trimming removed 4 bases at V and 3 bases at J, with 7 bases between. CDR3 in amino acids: CASSYRVYEQYF. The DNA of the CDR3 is TGTGCCAGCAGTTACAGAGTCTACGAGCAGTACTTC.

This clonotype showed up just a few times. The CDR3 region has the DNA TGCAGCGTTTGGGCTGACCAGAACACCGGGGAGCTGTTTTTT. It specifies CSVWADQNTGELFF. The rearrangement uses TRBV29-1 and TRBJ2-2; D gene unclear. Trimming removed 5 bases from V and 1 base from J, with 11 bases in between. The CDR3 has 14 amino acids. In germline, CDR1 is SQVTM, CDR2 ANQGSEA.

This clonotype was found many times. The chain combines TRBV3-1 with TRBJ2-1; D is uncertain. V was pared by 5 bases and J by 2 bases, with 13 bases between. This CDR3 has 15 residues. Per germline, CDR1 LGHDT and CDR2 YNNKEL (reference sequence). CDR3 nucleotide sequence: TGTGCCAGCAGCGATGTCGCGGCAACCTACAATGAGCAGTTCTTC. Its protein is CASSDVAATYNEQFF.

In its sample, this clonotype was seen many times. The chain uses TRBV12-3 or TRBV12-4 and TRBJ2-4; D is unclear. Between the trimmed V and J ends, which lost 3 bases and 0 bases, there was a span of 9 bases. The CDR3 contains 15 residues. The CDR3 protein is CASSLGRLAKNIQYF. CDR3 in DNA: TGTGCCAGCAGTTTGGGTCGACTAGCCAAAAACATTCAGTACTTC.

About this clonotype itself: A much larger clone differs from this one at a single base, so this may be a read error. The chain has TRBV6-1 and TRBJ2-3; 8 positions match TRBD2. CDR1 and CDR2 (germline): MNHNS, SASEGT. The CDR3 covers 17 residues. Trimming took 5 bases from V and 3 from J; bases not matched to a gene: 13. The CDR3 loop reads CASSPLRLAWGTDTQYF. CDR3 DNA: TGTGCCAGCAGTCCACTCCGACTAGCGTGGGGTACAGATACGCAGTATTTT.